This TCR beta chain stems from a study of blood T cells in healthy people across ages (dated by TCRdb to the mid-2010s). Turning to the overall study: In model experiments, template switching captured about one uniquely barcoded TCR beta cDNA molecule for every two T cells. The study measured age-related changes in TCR beta repertoire diversity using deep sequencing normalized with unique cDNA molecular identifiers. Four age groups were formed from the donors: young (average around 15 years), middle-aged (just under 40), aged (more than 55) and long-lived (more than 75). To avoid experimental bias, donors of different ages were distributed randomly across sequencing lanes. Two additional independent replicas of 1 million unique cDNA reads from the same blood draw were analyzed for two donors (one aged 18 to 29 and one aged 80 or older). Findings and caveats that apply to the study as a whole: Observed TCR beta diversity per million T cells fell roughly linearly with age, and a significant reduction was already apparent by age roughly 41. Estimates of total diversity from one million sequenced T cells were regarded as lower bounds and underestimates. Conclusive comparison of naive and antigen-experienced compartments was prevented by the profiling of bulk unsorted PBMCs. The long-lived group showed more naive CD4+ T cells, fewer expanded clones and increased TCR diversity than the aged group, suggesting age selection. A strong correlation was found between observed TCR beta diversity and the percentage of naive T cells measured by flow cytometry. Because the CMV infection status of the donors was unknown, age-related changes in expanded clonotypes may potentially have been confounded.

Receptors were amplified or captured by 5' RACE. These reads were obtained on an Illumina HiSeq 2500. A second PCR of roughly 7 to 11 cycles was performed with a sample-barcoded 5' primer and a J-beta primer mix. A template-switch 5' adaptor carrying 12 random nucleotides introduced a unique molecular identifier onto each TCR beta cDNA molecule. At least 2.5 million CDR3-containing paired-end reads were obtained from each sample. First-strand cDNA was synthesized from all RNA with the Mint cDNA synthesis kit, primed by a TRBC-specific oligonucleotide. After uracil-DNA glycosylase treatment, a first 18-cycle PCR used universal primers M1SS and BC2_uni_R on all cDNA. Under the source paper's analysis protocol: For normalization, 1 million high-quality reads, each with a distinct molecular identifier, were randomly selected from each sample. Instead of being binned into consensus sequences, reads that shared molecular identifiers were thrown out. MiTCR, with a Q25 quality threshold and the strictest error-elimination algorithm, was used for CDR3 identification, clonotype clustering and error correction. A nonparametric unseen species model with Euler transformation was used to estimate a lower bound on total TCR beta diversity. TCRdb trimmed the raw reads at Q25, called clones with MiXCR and kept productive beta chains. Duplicate CDR3 protein sequences are folded into a single record with the most common DNA and genes. TCRdb's processing, not the authors' own work, is the source of the V and J calls. The sample table contains about 970,000 distinct CDR3 sequences; only one count was recorded for roughly half of them. 20% to 25% of the sample is in the top ten clones.

Donors were 39 systemically healthy Caucasian individuals from Russia aged 6 to 90 years. Ten milliliters of peripheral blood were collected from each donor into EDTA-treated Vacutainer tubes. Ficoll-Paque density-gradient centrifugation was used to isolate PBMCs, with at least 7 million per sample. Total RNA was extracted from PBMCs with Trizol reagent, with at least 6 micrograms obtained per sample. The percentages of naive CD45RAhigh/CD27high T cells were determined by flow cytometry on a PBMC aliquot from every donor. This clonotype has a handful of counts. Its antigen remains undetermined. Per-base quality was not reported, and no clone a single base away is much larger than it. From a lookup of the germline V gene, CDR1 and CDR2 are SGHTA and FQGNSA. The CDR3 has 15 amino acids, counting the end cysteine and phenylalanine. Only the CDR3 portion is preserved as DNA: 45 bases, with reading frame beginning at the first base. Clipping removes 3 bases from V and 4 bases from J, with 7 as the unmatched junction base count.

The specimen was blood. The sequence came from a woman aged 60 to 75 in good health. The chain was built from TRBV7-2 and TRBJ2-3, and TRBD2 matches 7 of the central bases. The base sequence is TGTGCCAGCAGCTTGCAGCGGGGTCGGGCAGATACGCAGTATTTT. Its amino acids are CASSLQRGRADTQYF.